This TCR beta chain derives from a study of shared clonotypes between healthy human individuals. General study results and limits: Clonotypes which were not shared had lower generation probabilities than clonotypes that all four donors shared. Naive subsets usually exceeded memory subsets in estimated richness.

Germline CDR1 and CDR2: MDHEN and SYDVKM. The V end was cut by 4 bases, the J end by 0 bases, with 16 bases between. The CDR3 consists of 17 residues. In its sample, this clone was seen once. Its target is not known. The assay was carried out at the deep level. Assay: immunoSEQ multiplex PCR; the TCRdb copy retains only in-frame clones and omits some. The sample lists about 2.1 million clones, around 93% occurring once. Cells designated naive CD8 were CD45RO-negative and were positively selected for CCR7, with terminally differentiated effector memory CD45RA+ cells excluded. Participating donors were healthy, HIV-negative adults free of recent acute infections or vaccinations.

The sequence derives from a man between 18 and 35 years old in good health. Some clones in this sample may be carry-over from other donors' samples. The chain carries TRBV28 and TRBJ1-5, with a weak D call TRBD1 (6 bases). The sample consisted of naive CD8+ T cells from PBMCs. CDR3 sequence reads: CASSSPPDRFSNQPQHF. CDR3 in DNA: TGTGCCAGCAGTTCCCCCCCCGACAGGTTTAGCAATCAGCCCCAGCATTTT.